The TCR beta chain described here comes from a study of long-term antiretroviral therapy in people with HIV. Study-wide results and caveats: Pre-ART expanded clones dominated the repertoire at every time point. From about 2003 to 2017, blood was obtained, possibly while participants received older ART regimens. Increased diversity was seen after ART, yet it remained lower than in transplant donor controls.

Every specimen provided about 0.95-11 million cryopreserved PBMC before DNA extraction took place. A v3.0 immunoSEQ assay was performed at survey level. Measured with immunoSEQ multiplex PCR; TCRdb has only the in-frame clones, and not every one. Here the sample spans 35,000 or so clones, approximately 83% being singletons. CDR3 length equals 13 residues. The germline V and J ends were trimmed by 5 bases and 1 base, with 9 bases remaining between them. CDR1 and CDR2 (germline): PRHDT, FYEKMQ (reference sequence). About this clone itself: Its antigen is as yet unknown.

The chain recombines TRBV13 with TRBJ2-7, with D unclear. Sequencing used unsorted PBMCs, obtained 0.4 years before starting antiretroviral therapy. The receptor was derived from a young man with HIV. CDR3 sequence: CASSLTPSYEQYF. The CDR3 DNA sequence: TGTGCCAGCAGCCTGACACCTTCCTACGAGCAGTACTTC.